This T cell receptor (beta chain) originates from a study of human T cells and chemical hapten exposure. Study information: Patch tests of 0.01% DPC on the upper back were read at 6 days.

CDR1 is SGDLS, CDR2 YYNGEE, per germline. The CDR3 is 17 residues long. V was trimmed by 4 bases and J by 0 bases, leaving 14 bases between them. This clonotype was seen at least ten times. The antigen is undetermined. Time point in this sample: patch test 2, 6 weeks after DPC sensitization. Treatment here: therapeutic diphenylcyclopropenone sensitization with weekly scalp DPC. Points from the study as a whole: Significantly greater numbers of large CDR3 similarity clusters came from expanded TCRs than from controls. Once DPC sensitization occurred, TCRs above 1 in 1000 frequency showed no change.

Original processing methods: Samples ranged from about 20,000 to 750,000 TCRs, with a median of around 100,000. TCRdb re-called the RACE reads through MiXCR, storing one row per CDR3 protein. The V and J calls come from TCRdb's annotation, not from the publication. Of about 350,000 distinct CDR3 sequences listed, about 6% are singletons. The chain combines TRBV9 with TRBJ2-6; D is undetermined. Here the sequenced sample was whole blood, taken in connection with sensitization to the hapten diphenylcyclopropenone (DPC). The TCR was taken from a woman under 30 with alopecia areata. Some clones in this sample may be carry-over from other donors' samples. CDR3 in amino acids: CASSPSIQSSGANVLTF. In DNA form, the CDR3 reads TGTGCCAGCAGCCCCTCGATCCAGAGCTCTGGGGCCAACGTCCTGACTTTC. The variable domain in full, completed from reference TRBV9 and TRBJ2-6, reads DSGVTQTPKHLITATGQRVTLRCSPRSGDLSVYWYQQSLDQGLQFLIQYYNGEERAKGNILERFSAQQFPDLHSELNLSSLELGDSALYFCASSPSIQSSGANVLTFGAGSRLTVL.